The 5 T cell receptor beta chains below were found in one sample sequenced in a study of T cells in localized non-small cell lung cancer. Generated by immunoSEQ multiplex PCR, the TCRdb table keeps only in-frame clones and is missing some. The sample has 52,000 or so clones, 70% to 90% seen once. The sample consisted of peripheral blood, taken before any cancer treatment. The receptors shown here come from a male donor at least 60 years old with stage III squamous cell lung carcinoma.

The rearrangement joins TRBV2 to TRBJ1-1, with 9 bases fitting TRBD1. This CDR3 is 14 amino acids long. The germline V gene encodes CDR1 SNHLY and CDR2 FYNNEI. V shed 7 bases and J 1 base; nucleotides not matched to a gene: 4. The CDR3 sequence: CASKKDRGNTEAFF. CDR3 nucleotides: TGTGCCAGCAAAAAGGACAGGGGGAACACTGAAGCTTTCTTT.

The chain is built from TRBV6-6 and TRBJ1-5, with a tentative D call TRBD1 (5 bases). With 4 bases removed from V and 3 bases from J, the gap between germline ends came to 16 bases. This CDR3 has 16 residues. Germline-derived CDR1 and CDR2 are MNHNY and SVGAGI (reference sequence). As DNA, the CDR3 is TGTGCCAGCAGTTCAACGGACAAGGCTTCCAATCAGCCCCAGCATTTT. Translating gives CASSSTDKASNQPQHF.

The chain links TRBV5-6 to TRBJ1-4; D gene unclear. This CDR3 comprises 14 residues. Germline CDR1 and CDR2: SGHDT and YYEEEE. Trimming removed 10 bases at V and 8 bases at J, with 21 bases between. CDR3 DNA: TGTGCCGGCTCCGCTTCCCCGAGGAGGGAAAAACTGTTTTTT. Translating it yields CAGSASPRREKLFF.

The chain carries TRBV5-1 and TRBJ2-2; TRBD1 might be the D (6 bases). CDR3 size: 17 residues. The V gene's germline CDR1 is SGHRS and CDR2 YFSETQ. V lost 2 bases and J 4 bases, leaving 18 bases between the germline ends. Here the CDR3 DNA reads TGCGCCAGCAGCTTTTCCGAGGGGGTTGCTCGCACCGGGGAGCTGTTTTTT. Translated, it gives CASSFSEGVARTGELFF. Filled out from reference TRBV5-1 and TRBJ2-2, the complete variable domain reads KAGVTQTPRYLIKTRGQQVTLSCSPISGHRSVSWYQQTPGQGLQFLFEYFSETQRNKGNFPGRFSGRQFSNSRSEMNVSTLELGDSALYLCASSFSEGVARTGELFFGEGSRLTVL.

This clone occurred once. The genes are TRBV11-3 and TRBJ2-3, with TRBD2 matching over 7 bases. The CDR3 is 14 amino acids. The V gene's germline CDR1 is SGHNT and CDR2 YENEEA. After removal of 3 bases from V and 2 bases from J, the junction contained 2 bases not matched to a gene. CDR3 nucleotides: TGTGCCAGCAGCTTGAGCGGGGTCACAGATACGCAGTATTTT. This encodes CASSLSGVTDTQYF.